Sequencing of this T cell receptor beta chain was carried out in a study of immune evolution from preneoplasia to lung adenocarcinoma (dated by TCRdb to the early 2020s). Regarding the research as a whole: HLA loss of heterozygosity was observed in about 7%, 15% and 30% of AIS, MIA and ADC lesions, respectively, and was not observed in any AAH lesions. Immune contexture across lung adenocarcinoma precursors and invasive adenocarcinoma was profiled using immune gene expression, TCR sequencing and multiplex immunofluorescence. Resected precursor lesions (AAH, AIS, MIA) and invasive adenocarcinomas were compared with paired morphologically normal lung tissue. The study reported that about 100 samples were used for TCR sequencing. POLYSOLVER was used to infer Class I HLA alleles from exome data, while LOHHLA was used to detect allele-specific HLA loss. Whole exome sequencing and methylation data from the same cohort of nodules were integrated with the immune data. TCR sequencing data came from a few dozen patients. Sample size was based on specimen availability rather than a prior power calculation. The overall cohort was made up of fewer than 70 patients with pulmonary nodules who had surgical resection. The research as a whole found: Because every patient came from Japan and China, how well the results apply to Western populations was uncertain. Compared with EGFR-mutant or double wild-type lesions, KRAS-mutant nodules had the highest T cell clonality. The findings rested on association rather than direct causation, and larger cohorts with long-term follow-up and longitudinal biopsies were considered necessary. Clonality was highest in normal lung, while later-stage lesions appeared to have lower clonality but higher T cell density and diversity. Normal lung had the highest top T cell clone frequencies, and these frequencies appeared to fall progressively from AAH through AIS, MIA and invasive adenocarcinoma.

V is clipped by 0 bases and J by 5 bases, and the sequence between their germline boundaries is 13 bases long. The CDR3 has 15 amino acids, counting the end cysteine and phenylalanine. Here the CDR3 DNA is all that survives: 45 bases in frame from base 1. Reading the germline V gene gives CDR1 KGHSH and CDR2 LQKENI. TCR beta CDR3 regions were sequenced from DNA using the immunoSEQ hsTCRbeta Kit. The study's own analysis went as follows. The ImmunoSEQ Analyzer was used to analyse the TCR sequencing data. T cell clonality was defined as 1 minus Pielou's evenness, calculated on productive rearrangements. The inverse Simpson index, applied to productive templates, was used to measure T cell diversity. T cell density was defined as TCR beta template counts normalized to usable DNA, with usable DNA estimated by amplifying and sequencing housekeeping genes. TCR metrics were compared across histologic stages using two-sided Kruskal-Wallis tests. This is the immuneACCESS table as TCRdb keeps it, with only in-frame sequences that have V and J called. A part of the clones is gone; compared with another copy, unresolved V genes explain less than half, and the rest is unexplained. That table furnishes V, J and clone size, whereas the DNA furnished D and trimming. A total of several thousand clones appear in this sample, 80% to 90% of them only once. The ten largest clonotypes hold more than 4.5% of the sample.

Resection was performed on patients in Japan or China between the mid-2010s and the late 2010s. Histologic diagnosis of each case was confirmed independently by two lung cancer pathologists on H&E slides. For nucleic acid extraction, premalignant or tumor cells were enriched by macro-dissection following pathologic assessment. FFPE tissue was used for DNA isolation with the AllPrep DNA/RNA FFPE Kit. This clone was picked up one time. The antigen it binds to is not known. No qualities accompany the bases; no much larger clone lies one base away. Sequencing used FFPE minimally invasive lung adenocarcinoma tissue. Read against the paper, the sample's cell subset or site label means: micro-invasive lung adenocarcinoma (MIA). Recombination connected TRBV18 to TRBJ1-1; TRBD1 might be the D gene, on 5 matching bases. This receptor was obtained from an older person with lung adenocarcinoma. In nucleotides, the sequence is TGTGCCAGCTCACCACCGGGCAGGGAAGGTACTGAAGCTTTCTTT. The encoded protein is CASSPPGREGTEAFF.